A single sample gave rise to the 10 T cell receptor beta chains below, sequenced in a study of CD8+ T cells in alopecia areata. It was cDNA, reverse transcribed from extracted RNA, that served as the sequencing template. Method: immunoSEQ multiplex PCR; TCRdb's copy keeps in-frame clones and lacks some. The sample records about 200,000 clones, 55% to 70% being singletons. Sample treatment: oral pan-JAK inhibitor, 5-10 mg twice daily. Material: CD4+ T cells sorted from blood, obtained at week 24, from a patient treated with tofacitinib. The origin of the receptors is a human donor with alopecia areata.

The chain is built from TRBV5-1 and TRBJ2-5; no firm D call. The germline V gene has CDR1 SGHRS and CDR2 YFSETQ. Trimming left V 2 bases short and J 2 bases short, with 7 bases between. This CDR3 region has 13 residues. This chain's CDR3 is CASSFGQQETQYF. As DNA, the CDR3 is TGCGCCAGCAGCTTTGGGCAGCAAGAGACCCAGTACTTC.

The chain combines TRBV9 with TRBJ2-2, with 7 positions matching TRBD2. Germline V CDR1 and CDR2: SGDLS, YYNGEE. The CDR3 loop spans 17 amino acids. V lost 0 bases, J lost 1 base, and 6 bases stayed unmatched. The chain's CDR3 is CASSVALAGVNTGELFF. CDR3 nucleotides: TGTGCCAGCAGCGTAGCTCTGGCGGGAGTGAACACCGGGGAGCTGTTTTTT.

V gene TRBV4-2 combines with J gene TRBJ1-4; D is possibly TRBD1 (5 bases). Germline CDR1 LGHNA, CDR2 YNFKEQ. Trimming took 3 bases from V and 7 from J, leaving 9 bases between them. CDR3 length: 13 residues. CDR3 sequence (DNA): TGTGCCAGCAGCCACAGGGAGGCTGAAAAACTGTTTTTT. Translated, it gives CASSHREAEKLFF.

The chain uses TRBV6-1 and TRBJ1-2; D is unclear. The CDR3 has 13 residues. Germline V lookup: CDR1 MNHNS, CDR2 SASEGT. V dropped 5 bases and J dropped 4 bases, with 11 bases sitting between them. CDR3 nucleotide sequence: TGTGCCAGCAGTTTCGGACCGTTCTATGGCTACACCTTC. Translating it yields CASSFGPFYGYTF.

CDR3 in DNA: TGTGCCAGCAGTTACCATTCCCAGGGTACCGGGGAGCTGTTTTTT. Its protein is CASSYHSQGTGELFF. This chain links TRBV6-6 with TRBJ2-2; D might be TRBD1 (5 bases). Germline V gene sequence: CDR1 MNHNY, CDR2 SVGAGI (reference sequence). This CDR3 is built from 15 residues. The V end was cut by 2 bases, the J end by 5 bases, with 12 bases between.

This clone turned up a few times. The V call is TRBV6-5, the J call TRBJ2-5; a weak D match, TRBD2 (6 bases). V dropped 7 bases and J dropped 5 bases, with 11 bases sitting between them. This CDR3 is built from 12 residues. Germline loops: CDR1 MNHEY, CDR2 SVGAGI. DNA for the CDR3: TGTGCCAGCAAAAGACGGGGGGAGACCCAGTACTTC. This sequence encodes CASKRRGETQYF.

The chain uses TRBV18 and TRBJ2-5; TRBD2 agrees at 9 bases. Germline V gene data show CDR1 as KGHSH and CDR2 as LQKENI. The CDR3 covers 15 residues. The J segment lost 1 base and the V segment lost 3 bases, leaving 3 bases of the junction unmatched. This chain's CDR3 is CASSPLAGRQETQYF. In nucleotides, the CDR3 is TGTGCCAGCTCACCGCTAGCGGGACGCCAAGAGACCCAGTACTTC.

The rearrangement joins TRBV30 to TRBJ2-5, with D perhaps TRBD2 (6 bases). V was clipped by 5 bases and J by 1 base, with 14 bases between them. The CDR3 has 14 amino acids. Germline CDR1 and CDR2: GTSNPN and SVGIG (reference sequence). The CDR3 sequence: CAWSGDWTQETQYF. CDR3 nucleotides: TGTGCCTGGTCGGGGGACTGGACCCAAGAGACCCAGTACTTC.

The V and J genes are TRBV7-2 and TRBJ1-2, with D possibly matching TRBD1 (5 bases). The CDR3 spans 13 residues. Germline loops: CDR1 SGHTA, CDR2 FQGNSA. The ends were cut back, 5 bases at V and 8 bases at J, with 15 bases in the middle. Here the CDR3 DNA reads TGTGCCAGCAGCGAGCCAAGCGGGGGAGGCTACACCTTC. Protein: CASSEPSGGGYTF.

CDR3 protein: CASSQDSTIHQPQHF. CDR3 bases: TGCGCCAGCAGCCAAGACAGCACAATTCATCAGCCCCAGCATTTT. The chain recombines TRBV4-1 with TRBJ1-5; the D is unclear. The CDR3 spans 15 residues. Germline CDR1 and CDR2: MGHRA and YSYEKL. The V and J ends lost 0 bases and 5 bases respectively, with 11 bases between them.